Here is one TCR beta chain with its context. As yet, its antigen is unknown. This sample is part of a study of OX40 agonist ivuxolimab in advanced cancers. As for the study in general: Dose-escalation patients' cancers were hepatocellular carcinoma, melanoma, renal cell or head and neck cancer.

V was cut by 7 bases and J by 1 base, with 11 bases left in between. The CDR3 is 14 amino acids. Germline values: CDR1 MNHEY, CDR2 SMNVEV (reference sequence). The timepoints at which blood was sampled were baseline, cycle 4 day 1, and cycle 7 day 1. TCRdb's table, derived via immunoSEQ multiplex PCR, lists solely in-frame clones and lacks some. The sample shows 80,000 to 130,000 clones, 90% of them seen only once. General observations from the study: Patients who responded partially at 0.1-3.0 mg/kg showed clonal expansion ranking among the lowest. Determination of antigen specificity was not performed for the expanded peripheral T cells.

The chain couples TRBV27 to TRBJ1-5; a possible D gene is TRBD1 (6 bases). Here the sequenced sample was CD4+ or CD8+ T cells sorted from blood, taken in a trial of the OX40 agonist ivuxolimab. The source is an adult with an advanced solid tumor such as melanoma, head and neck, liver or kidney cancer. CDR3 in amino acids: CASKRGGSNQPQHF. In DNA form, the CDR3 reads TGTGCCAGCAAGCGGGGGGGCAGCAATCAGCCCCAGCATTTT.